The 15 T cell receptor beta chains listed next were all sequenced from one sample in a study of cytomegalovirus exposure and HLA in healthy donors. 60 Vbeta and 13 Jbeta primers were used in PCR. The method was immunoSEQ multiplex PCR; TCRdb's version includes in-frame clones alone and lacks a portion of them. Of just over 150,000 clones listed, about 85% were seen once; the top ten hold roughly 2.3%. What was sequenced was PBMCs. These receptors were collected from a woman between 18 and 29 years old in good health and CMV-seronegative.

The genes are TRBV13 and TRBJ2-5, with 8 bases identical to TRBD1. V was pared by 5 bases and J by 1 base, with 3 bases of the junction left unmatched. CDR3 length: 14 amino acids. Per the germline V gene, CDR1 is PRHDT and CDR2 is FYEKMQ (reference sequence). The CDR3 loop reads CASSATGVQETQYF. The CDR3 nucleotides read TGTGCCAGCAGCGCGACAGGGGTCCAAGAGACCCAGTACTTC.

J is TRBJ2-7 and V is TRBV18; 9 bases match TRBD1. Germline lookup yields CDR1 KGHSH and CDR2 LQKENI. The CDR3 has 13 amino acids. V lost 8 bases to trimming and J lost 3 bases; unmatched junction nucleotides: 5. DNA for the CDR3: TGTGCCAGCCAATCGGGACAGGGCTACGAGCAGTACTTC. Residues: CASQSGQGYEQYF.

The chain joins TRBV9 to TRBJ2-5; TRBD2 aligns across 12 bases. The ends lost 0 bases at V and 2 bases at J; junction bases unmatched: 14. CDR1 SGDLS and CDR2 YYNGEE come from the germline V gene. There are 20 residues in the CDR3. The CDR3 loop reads CASSVEGTGLAGGRQETQYF. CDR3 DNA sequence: TGTGCCAGCAGCGTAGAGGGGACGGGGCTAGCGGGGGGGCGGCAAGAGACCCAGTACTTC. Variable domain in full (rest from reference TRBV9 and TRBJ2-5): DSGVTQTPKHLITATGQRVTLRCSPRSGDLSVYWYQQSLDQGLQFLIQYYNGEERAKGNILERFSAQQFPDLHSELNLSSLELGDSALYFCASSVEGTGLAGGRQETQYFGPGTRLLVL.

The CDR3 region has the DNA TGTGCCTGGAGTGTTGGGCTACCCTCCGGCTATGGCTACACCTTC. It translates to CAWSVGLPSGYGYTF. J is TRBJ1-2 and V is TRBV30; D not resolved. The CDR3 runs to 15 residues. Per the germline V gene, CDR1 is GTSNPN and CDR2 is SVGIG (reference sequence). Trimming removed 0 bases from V and 4 bases from J, with 15 bases in between.

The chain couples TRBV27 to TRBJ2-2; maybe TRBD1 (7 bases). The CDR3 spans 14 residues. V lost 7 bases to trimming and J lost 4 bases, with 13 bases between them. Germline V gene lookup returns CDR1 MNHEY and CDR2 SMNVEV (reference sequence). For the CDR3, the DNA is TGTGCCAGCACCTCCAGGGGGGTCACCGGGGAGCTGTTTTTT. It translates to CASTSRGVTGELFF.

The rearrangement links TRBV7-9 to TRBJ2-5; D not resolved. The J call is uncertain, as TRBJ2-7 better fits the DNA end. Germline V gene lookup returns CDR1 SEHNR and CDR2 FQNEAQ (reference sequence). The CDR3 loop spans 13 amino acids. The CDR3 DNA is TGTGCCAGCAGCCCTATCGTAAACTACGAGCAGTACTTC. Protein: CASSPIVNYEQYF.

The CDR3 DNA reads TGTGCCTCCCAAAGAGGACTAGCGGATGAGCAGTTCTTC. The encoded protein is CASQRGLADEQFF. This chain uses TRBV30 with TRBJ2-1; 10 nucleotides match TRBD2. Trimming at V came to 7 bases and at J to 8 bases, leaving 8 bases not matched to a gene. Germline-derived CDR1 and CDR2 are GTSNPN and SVGIG (reference sequence). CDR3 size: 13 residues.

The CDR3 DNA reads TGTGCCAGCAGCGGTGGGCAGGGGCTTAATTCACCCCTCCACTTT. It encodes CASSGGQGLNSPLHF. This sequence joins TRBV9 and TRBJ1-6, with D maybe TRBD1 (6 bases). The length of the CDR3 is 15 residues. V lost 3 bases to trimming and J lost 6 bases, with 13 bases between them. Germline V gene lookup returns CDR1 SGDLS and CDR2 YYNGEE.

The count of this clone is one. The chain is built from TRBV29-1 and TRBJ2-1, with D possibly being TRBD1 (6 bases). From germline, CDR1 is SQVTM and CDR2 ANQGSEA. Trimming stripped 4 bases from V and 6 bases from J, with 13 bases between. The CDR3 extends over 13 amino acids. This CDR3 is CSVVVGAGNEQFF. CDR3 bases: TGCAGCGTTGTAGTGGGGGCTGGCAATGAGCAGTTCTTC.

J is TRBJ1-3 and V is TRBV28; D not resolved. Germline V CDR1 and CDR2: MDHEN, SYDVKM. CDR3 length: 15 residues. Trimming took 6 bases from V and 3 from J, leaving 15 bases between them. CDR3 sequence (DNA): TGTGCCAGCAGCCCGGAGCAGAACCTTGGAAACACCATATATTTT. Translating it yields CASSPEQNLGNTIYF.

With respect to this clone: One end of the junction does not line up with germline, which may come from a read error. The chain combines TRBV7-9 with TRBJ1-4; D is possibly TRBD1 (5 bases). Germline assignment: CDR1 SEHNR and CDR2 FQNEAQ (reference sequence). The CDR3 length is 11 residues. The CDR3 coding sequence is TGTGCCAGCAGCACTGGGCAGGGTATGCTTTTT. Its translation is CASSTGQGMLF.

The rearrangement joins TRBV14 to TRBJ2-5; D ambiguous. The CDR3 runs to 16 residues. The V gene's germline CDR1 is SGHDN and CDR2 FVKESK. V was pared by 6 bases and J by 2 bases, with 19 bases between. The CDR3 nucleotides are TGTGCCAGCAGGCCCCTCAGACTGAGTAAACAAGAGACCCAGTACTTC. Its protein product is CASRPLRLSKQETQYF.

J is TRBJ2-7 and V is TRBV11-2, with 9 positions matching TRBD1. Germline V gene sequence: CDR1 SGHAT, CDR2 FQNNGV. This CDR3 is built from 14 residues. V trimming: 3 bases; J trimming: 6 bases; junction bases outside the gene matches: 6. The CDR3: CASSFGQGISEQYF. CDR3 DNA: TGTGCCAGCAGCTTCGGACAGGGGATAAGCGAGCAGTACTTC.

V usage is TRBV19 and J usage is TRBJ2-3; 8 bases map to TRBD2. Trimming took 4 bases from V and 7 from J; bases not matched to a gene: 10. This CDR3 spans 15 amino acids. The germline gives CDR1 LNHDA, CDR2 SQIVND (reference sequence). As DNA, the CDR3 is TGTGCCAGTAGTACCCAAGCGGGAGATATAAATACGCAGTATTTT. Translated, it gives CASSTQAGDINTQYF.

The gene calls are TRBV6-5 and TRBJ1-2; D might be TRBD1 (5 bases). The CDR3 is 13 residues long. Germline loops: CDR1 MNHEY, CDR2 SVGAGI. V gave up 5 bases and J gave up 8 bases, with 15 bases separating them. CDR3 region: CASSRETAGGYTF. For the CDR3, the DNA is TGTGCCAGCAGTCGGGAGACAGCGGGGGGCTACACCTTC.